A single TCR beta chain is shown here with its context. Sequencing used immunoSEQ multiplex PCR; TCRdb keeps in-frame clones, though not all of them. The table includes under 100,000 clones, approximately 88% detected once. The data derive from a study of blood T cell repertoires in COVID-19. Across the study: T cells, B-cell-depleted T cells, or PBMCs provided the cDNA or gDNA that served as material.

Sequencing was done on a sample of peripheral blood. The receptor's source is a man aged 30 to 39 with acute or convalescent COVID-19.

The CDR3 is CASRKGGNIQYF. The CDR3 nucleotides are TGTGCCAGCAGAAAAGGCGGAAACATTCAGTACTTC. V and J are TRBV28 and TRBJ2-4; the D is unclear. The CDR3 extends over 12 amino acids. Trimming removed 6 bases from V and 6 bases from J, with 9 bases in between. Germline V gives CDR1 MDHEN, CDR2 SYDVKM.